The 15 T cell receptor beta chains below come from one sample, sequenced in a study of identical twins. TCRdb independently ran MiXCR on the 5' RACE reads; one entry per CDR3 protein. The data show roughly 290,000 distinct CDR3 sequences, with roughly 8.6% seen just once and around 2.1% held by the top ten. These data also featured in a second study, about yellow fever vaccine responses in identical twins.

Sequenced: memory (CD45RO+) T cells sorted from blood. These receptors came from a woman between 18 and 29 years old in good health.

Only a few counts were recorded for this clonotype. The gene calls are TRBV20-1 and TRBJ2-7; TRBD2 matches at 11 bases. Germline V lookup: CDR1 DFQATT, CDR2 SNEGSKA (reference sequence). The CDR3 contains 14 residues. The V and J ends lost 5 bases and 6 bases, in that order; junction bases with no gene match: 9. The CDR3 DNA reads TGCAGTGCTGGGGCTAGCGGGAGGACCAGCGAGCAGTACTTC. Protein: CSAGASGRTSEQYF.

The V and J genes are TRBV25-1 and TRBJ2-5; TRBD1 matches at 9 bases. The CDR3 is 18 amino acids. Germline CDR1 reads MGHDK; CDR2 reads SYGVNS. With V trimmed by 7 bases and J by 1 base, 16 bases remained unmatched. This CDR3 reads CASTPPLQDRGIQETQYF. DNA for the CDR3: TGTGCCAGCACCCCCCCCCTCCAGGACAGGGGAATCCAAGAGACCCAGTACTTC.

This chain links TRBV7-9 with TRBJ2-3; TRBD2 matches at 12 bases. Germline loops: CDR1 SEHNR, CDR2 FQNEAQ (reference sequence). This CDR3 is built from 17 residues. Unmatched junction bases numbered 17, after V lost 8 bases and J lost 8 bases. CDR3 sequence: CASGPGTSGLFRGTQYF. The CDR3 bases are TGTGCCAGCGGCCCCGGGACTAGCGGGCTTTTTAGGGGTACGCAGTATTTT.

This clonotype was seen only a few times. CDR3 residues: CASSSSGGADYNEQFF. CDR3 bases: TGTGCCAGCAGCTCGAGCGGGGGGGCCGACTACAATGAGCAGTTCTTC. The J gene is TRBJ2-1, the V gene TRBV5-5; 10 nucleotides agree with TRBD2. CDR3 length: 16 amino acids. V dropped 3 bases and J dropped 3; count of bases not matched to a gene: 6. Looked up from germline, CDR1 is SGHKS and CDR2 is YYEKEE (reference sequence).

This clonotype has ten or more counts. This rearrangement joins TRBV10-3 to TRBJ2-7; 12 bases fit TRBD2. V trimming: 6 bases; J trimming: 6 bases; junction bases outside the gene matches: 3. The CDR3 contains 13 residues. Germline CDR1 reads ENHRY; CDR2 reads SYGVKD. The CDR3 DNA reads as TGTGCCATCAGACTAGCGGGAGGAGGCGAGCAGTACTTC. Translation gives CAIRLAGGGEQYF.

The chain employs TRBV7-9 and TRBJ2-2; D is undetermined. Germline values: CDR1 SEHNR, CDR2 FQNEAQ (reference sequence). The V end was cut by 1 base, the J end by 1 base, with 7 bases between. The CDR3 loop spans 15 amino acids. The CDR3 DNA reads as TGTGCCAGCAGCTTAGAGAGCGTGAACACCGGGGAGCTGTTTTTT. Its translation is CASSLESVNTGELFF. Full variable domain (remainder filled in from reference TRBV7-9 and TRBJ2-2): DTGVSQNPRHKITKRGQNVTFRCDPISEHNRLYWYRQTLGQGPEFLTYFQNEAQLEKSRLLSDRFSAERPKGSFSTLEIQRTEQGDSAMYLCASSLESVNTGELFFGEGSRLTVL.

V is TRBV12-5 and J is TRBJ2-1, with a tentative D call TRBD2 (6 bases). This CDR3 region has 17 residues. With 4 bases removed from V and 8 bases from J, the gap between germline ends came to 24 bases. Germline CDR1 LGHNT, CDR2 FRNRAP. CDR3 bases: TGTGCTAGTGGTTCCCCCGAGGGGCAGGGAGGTGTCGATGAGCAGTTCTTC. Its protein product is CASGSPEGQGGVDEQFF.

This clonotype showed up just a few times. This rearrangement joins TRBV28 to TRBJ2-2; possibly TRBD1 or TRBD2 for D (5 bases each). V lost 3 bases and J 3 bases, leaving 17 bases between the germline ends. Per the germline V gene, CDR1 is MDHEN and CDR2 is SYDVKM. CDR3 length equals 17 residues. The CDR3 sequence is CASSFGALVADTGELFF. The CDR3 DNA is TGTGCCAGCAGTTTCGGGGCACTAGTAGCAGACACCGGGGAGCTGTTTTTT.

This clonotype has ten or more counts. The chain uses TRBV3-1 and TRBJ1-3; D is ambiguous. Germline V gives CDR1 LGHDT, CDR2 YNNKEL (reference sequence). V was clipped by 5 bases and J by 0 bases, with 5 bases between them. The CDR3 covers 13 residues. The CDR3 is CASSTRSGNTIYF. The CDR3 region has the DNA TGTGCCAGCAGCACGCGCTCTGGAAACACCATATATTTT.

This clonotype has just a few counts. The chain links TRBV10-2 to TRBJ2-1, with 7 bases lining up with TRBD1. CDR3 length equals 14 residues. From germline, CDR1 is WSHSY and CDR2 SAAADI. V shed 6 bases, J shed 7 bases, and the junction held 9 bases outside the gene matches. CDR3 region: CASSQTGNGNEQFF. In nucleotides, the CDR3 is TGCGCCAGCAGCCAGACAGGGAACGGGAATGAGCAGTTCTTC.

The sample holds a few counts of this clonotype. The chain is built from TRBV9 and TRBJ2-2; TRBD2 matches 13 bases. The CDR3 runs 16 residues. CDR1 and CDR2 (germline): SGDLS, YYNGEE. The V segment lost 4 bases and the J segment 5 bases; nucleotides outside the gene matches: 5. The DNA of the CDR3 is TGTGCCAGCAGCTTGACTAGCGGGAGGAGTACCGGGGAGCTGTTTTTT. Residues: CASSLTSGRSTGELFF.

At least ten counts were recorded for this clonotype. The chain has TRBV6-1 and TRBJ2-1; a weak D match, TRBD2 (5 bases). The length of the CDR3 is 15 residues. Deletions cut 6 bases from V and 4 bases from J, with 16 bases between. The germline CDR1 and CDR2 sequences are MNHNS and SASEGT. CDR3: CASSTLGEGYNEQFF. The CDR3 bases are TGTGCCAGCAGCACTCTGGGCGAGGGTTACAATGAGCAGTTCTTC.

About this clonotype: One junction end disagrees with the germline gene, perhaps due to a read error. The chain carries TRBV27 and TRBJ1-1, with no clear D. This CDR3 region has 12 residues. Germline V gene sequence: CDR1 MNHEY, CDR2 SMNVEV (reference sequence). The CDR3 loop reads CTSSPRHTEAFF. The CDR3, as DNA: TGCACCAGCAGTCCTAGACACACTGAAGCTTTCTTT.

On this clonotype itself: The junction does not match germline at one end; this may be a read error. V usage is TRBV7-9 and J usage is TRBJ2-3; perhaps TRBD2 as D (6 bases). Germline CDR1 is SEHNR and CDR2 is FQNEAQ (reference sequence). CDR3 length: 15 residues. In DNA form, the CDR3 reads TGTGCCAGCAGCTTAGCTGGGGGACTCCCAGAGACGCAGTATTTT. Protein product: CASSLAGGLPETQYF.

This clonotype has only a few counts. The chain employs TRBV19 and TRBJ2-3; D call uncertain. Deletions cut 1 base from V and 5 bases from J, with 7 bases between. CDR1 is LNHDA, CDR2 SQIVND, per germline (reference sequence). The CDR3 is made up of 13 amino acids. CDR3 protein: CASSIVGVDTQYF. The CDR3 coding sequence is TGTGCCAGTAGTATAGTTGGGGTAGATACGCAGTATTTT. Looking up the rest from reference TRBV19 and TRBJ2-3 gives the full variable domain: DGGITQSPKYLFRKEGQNVTLSCEQNLNHDAMYWYRQDPGQGLRLIYYSQIVNDFQKGDIAEGYSVSREKKESFPLTVTSAQKNPTAFYLCASSIVGVDTQYFGPGTRLTVL.